This TCR beta chain was captured in a study of CD8 T cells in ankylosing spondylitis. As regards this clonotype: The antigen is unknown. At one end the junction does not follow the germline gene, possibly because of a read error.

Molecular-barcoded quantitative 5'-RACE produced these TCR beta libraries. TCRdb re-derived calls from the 5' RACE reads in MiXCR, one entry per CDR3 protein. The repertoire holds 100,000 to 150,000 distinct CDR3 sequences, roughly 8.8% seen once, with roughly 3.3% in the top ten. Broader study findings: The study identified a TCR beta motif of roughly eight highly homologous variants that appeared characteristic of ankylosing spondylitis blood. Enrichment of disease-linked clones was reportedly significant in matched ankylosing spondylitis synovial fluid.

This CDR3 has 15 amino acids. The germline gives CDR1 LGHDT, CDR2 YNNKEL (reference sequence). Sequencing used blood, either unsorted or a sorted T cell fraction (not recorded which). The TCR comes from a male donor with ankylosing spondylitis or in good health (not recorded which). The chain uses TRBV3-1 and TRBJ1-4; TRBD1 agrees at 9 bases. The CDR3: CASRQAGTGPEKLFF. CDR3 nucleotides: TGTGCCAGCAGGCAAGCCGGGACAGGGCCCGAAAAACTGTTTTTT.